This T cell receptor beta chain was retrieved from a study of blood T cell repertoires in COVID-19. CDR1 is SGHRS and CDR2 is YFSETQ in the germline V gene. CDR3 size: 20 residues. Germline trimming cut 0 bases from V and 4 bases from J; bases unmatched to any gene: 13. Sequencing was performed with immunoSEQ multiplex PCR; in TCRdb, only in-frame clones are kept and a portion is missing. The top ten clones hold about 3% of a sample with 70,000 to 85,000 clones, about nine tenths of them seen once. This sequence joins TRBV5-1 and TRBJ2-2; 12 bases are shared with TRBD2. Material: peripheral blood. The sequence was obtained from a woman in her forties or fifties with active or convalescent COVID-19. The CDR3 sequence is CASSLAGWLAGGPTTGELFF. CDR3 nucleotides: TGCGCCAGCAGCTTGGCTGGTTGGCTAGCGGGGGGGCCGACCACCGGGGAGCTGTTTTTT.